This T cell receptor beta chain came from a study of shared clonotypes between healthy human individuals. When replicate PCRs were run on sorted subsets, they used roughly 0.2 ug DNA, 28,000 or so T cell genomes. This table comes from immunoSEQ multiplex PCR, and its TCRdb copy is limited to in-frame clones, with some not included. The table lists some 2,500,000 clones, roughly 93% of them singletons. Concerning this clone: Antigen unknown.

Naive CD4+ cells were CD45RA-selected; the remaining cells were memory. General study points: Larger estimated richness was generally seen in naive subsets than in memory subsets. Some clonotypes were shared by all four sorted-subset donors, while others were not shared. The non-shared ones had lower generation probabilities than the shared ones.

Sequencing was carried out using naive CD4+ T cells from PBMCs. Described subset: CD45RA+ positively selected. The sequence was collected from a man aged 18 to 29 in good health. Some clones in this sample may be carry-over from other donors' samples.

This chain's CDR3 is CASTQPGSQAFF. DNA for the CDR3: TGCGCCAGCACCCAACCCGGGAGCCAGGCTTTCTTT. The chain couples TRBV5-1 to TRBJ1-1; D gene uncertain. Germline V lookup: CDR1 SGHRS, CDR2 YFSETQ. Trimming stripped 6 bases from V and 11 bases from J, with 17 bases between. The CDR3 length is 12 residues.